A selection of T cell receptor beta chains follows, all from one sample in a study of naive and memory T cell subsets. TCRdb reprocessed the UMI-ligation and nested PCR reads via MiXCR and lists one record per CDR3 protein. The top ten hold about 3% of the sample, which has 99,000 or so distinct CDR3 sequences, around 13% seen once. Sequencing was carried out using naive CD8+ T cells from blood. These receptors all come from a human donor in good health. Both conserved end residues are part of each CDR3. The order of the fields is D gene, V gene, J gene, clone size, CDR3 DNA, CDR3 protein. D genes are given only for firm matches. Clone sizes are given selectively: once, few, many, or a class where the clone is expanded.

D: .
V: TRBV14
J: TRBJ1-2
size: few
DNA: TGTGCCAGCAGCCAATCTGACGGATTGTTTACGGGCTACACCTTC
CDR3: CASSQSDGLFTGYTF

D: .
V: TRBV7-9
J: TRBJ1-1
size: .
DNA: TGTGCCAGCAGCTTCACAGACAGCGGGGACACTGAAGCTTTCTTT
CDR3: CASSFTDSGDTEAFF

D: .
V: TRBV7-9
J: TRBJ2-1
size: .
DNA: TGTGCCAGCAGCCTCACGGGGTCGGATGAGCAGTTCTTC
CDR3: CASSLTGSDEQFF

D: .
V: TRBV6-6
J: TRBJ1-1
size: few
DNA: TGTGCCAGCAGACTGGGACATGAAGCTTTCTTT
CDR3: CASRLGHEAFF

D: .
V: TRBV28
J: TRBJ2-1
size: many
DNA: TGTGCCAGCAGTTTGGAGCGTTCCTACAATGAGCAGTTCTTC
CDR3: CASSLERSYNEQFF

D: TRBD1
V: TRBV5-5
J: TRBJ2-7
size: .
DNA: TGTGCCAGCAGCTTGGACAGGGGGTTGAACTACGAGCAGTACTTC
CDR3: CASSLDRGLNYEQYF

D: .
V: TRBV13
J: TRBJ1-2
size: .
DNA: TGTGCCAGCAGCACATCCCCAGGGTCAGGCGGCTACACCTTC
CDR3: CASSTSPGSGGYTF

D: .
V: TRBV19
J: TRBJ1-4
size: .
DNA: TGTGCCAGTAGTATAGTGCACGGTGTAAATGAAAAACTGTTTTTT
CDR3: CASSIVHGVNEKLFF

D: TRBD2
V: TRBV7-9
J: TRBJ2-1
size: .
DNA: TGTGCCAGCAGCCCGGGACAAGCGGGAGAATACAATGAGCAGTTCTTC
CDR3: CASSPGQAGEYNEQFF

D: .
V: TRBV4-3
J: TRBJ2-3
size: many
DNA: TGCGCCAGCAGCCAAGAAGATGGCTACCGCACAGATACGCAGTATTTT
CDR3: CASSQEDGYRTDTQYF

D: TRBD2
V: TRBV11-1
J: TRBJ2-1
size: .
DNA: TGTGCCAGCAACCCACTAGCGGGAGGGCCAAGTAATGAGCAGTTCTTC
CDR3: CASNPLAGGPSNEQFF

D: TRBD1
V: TRBV15
J: TRBJ1-1
size: many
DNA: TGTGCCACCAGCAGAGGGGGGACAGGGGGGAACACTGAAGCTTTCTTT
CDR3: CATSRGGTGGNTEAFF

D: TRBD1
V: TRBV27
J: TRBJ1-6
size: few
DNA: TGTGCCAGCAGTCGGACAGGTTATAATTCACCCCTCCACTTT
CDR3: CASSRTGYNSPLHF

D: .
V: TRBV12-3/TRBV12-4
J: TRBJ2-7
size: few
DNA: TGTGCCAGCAGTTTTGGCCAGAGCTACGAGCAGTACTTC
CDR3: CASSFGQSYEQYF

D: TRBD2
V: TRBV9
J: TRBJ2-1
size: .
DNA: TGTGCCAGCAGCGTAGCGGGGGGGGGCGATTTCAATGAGCAGTTCTTC
CDR3: CASSVAGGGDFNEQFF

D: TRBD2
V: TRBV11-3
J: TRBJ2-3
size: few
DNA: TGTGCCAGCAGCTTATCGGGTCGGGGGGAGAGTACGCAGTATTTT
CDR3: CASSLSGRGESTQYF

D: .
V: TRBV19
J: TRBJ2-7
size: few
DNA: TGTGCCAGTAGTTCTCGATCCGGCCTAGGCGGGGAGCAGTACTTC
CDR3: CASSSRSGLGGEQYF

D: .
V: TRBV5-5
J: TRBJ2-7
size: .
DNA: TGTGCCAGCAGCTTGGGAGGGTTAACCTACGAGCAGTACTTC
CDR3: CASSLGGLTYEQYF

D: TRBD1
V: TRBV27
J: TRBJ1-6
size: many
DNA: TGTGCCAGCAGGAGACAGGGTTCGTCACCCCTCCACTTT
CDR3: CASRRQGSSPLHF

D: .
V: TRBV20-1
J: TRBJ2-7
size: many
DNA: TGCAGTGCTAGGGCCAAGAATCCATACGAGCAGTACTTC
CDR3: CSARAKNPYEQYF

D: .
V: TRBV7-9
J: TRBJ2-5
size: few
DNA: TGTGCCAGCATCGAGCTGGCGGAGCAAGAGACCCAGTACTTC
CDR3: CASIELAEQETQYF

D: TRBD1
V: TRBV7-9
J: TRBJ1-5
size: many
DNA: TGTGCCAGCAGCTGGGGACAGGGGTTACCTCAGCCCCAGCATTTT
CDR3: CASSWGQGLPQPQHF

D: .
V: TRBV2
J: TRBJ2-3
size: .
DNA: TGTGCCAGCAGTCCCTCGCCTCCCGCGTATTTT
CDR3: CASSPSPPAYF

D: TRBD2
V: TRBV7-3
J: TRBJ2-2
size: many
DNA: TGTGCCAGCAGCTGGTGGCCTAGCGGGGTCTCCGGGGAGCTGTTTTTT
CDR3: CASSWWPSGVSGELFF

D: TRBD2
V: TRBV29-1
J: TRBJ2-1
size: few
DNA: TGCAGCGTTGATACTACCGAGCGGGAGGGCAATGAGCAGTTCTTC
CDR3: CSVDTTEREGNEQFF

D: .
V: TRBV27
J: TRBJ2-7
size: few
DNA: TGTGCCAGCAGGATGGGTCTGCGAAGCTACGAGCAGTACTTC
CDR3: CASRMGLRSYEQYF

D: TRBD2
V: TRBV7-2
J: TRBJ2-3
size: few
DNA: TGTGCCAGCAGCGCCCCGACTAGCGGAAGCACAGATACGCAGTATTTT
CDR3: CASSAPTSGSTDTQYF

D: TRBD2
V: TRBV20-1
J: TRBJ2-1
size: few
DNA: TGCAGTGCTCTAGAGCGGCTGGCGGGAGTGCCCAATGAGCAGTTCTTC
CDR3: CSALERLAGVPNEQFF

D: .
V: TRBV14
J: TRBJ2-1
size: many
DNA: TGTGCCAGCAGCCCCTGGCAGGGTAGCTCCTACAATGAGCAGTTCTTC
CDR3: CASSPWQGSSYNEQFF